A selection of T cell receptor beta chains follows, all from one sample in a study of T cells in Graves' hyperthyroidism and ophthalmopathy. Via MiXCR, TCRdb re-called the multiplex PCR reads, giving one row per CDR3 protein. The table has about 600,000 distinct CDR3 sequences, around 15% seen once; the top ten hold roughly 3%. Sample: blood. The receptors derive from a woman aged 40 to 50 with Graves' ophthalmopathy. The conserved cysteine and the conserved F or W are not part of the CDR3 here. D genes are given only for firm matches.

V gene: TRBV12-3/TRBV12-4; D gene: NA; CDR3 protein: ASSSRGLNDHEQY
V gene: TRBV12-3/TRBV12-4; D gene: NA; CDR3 protein: ASSLVSGQGQETQY
V gene: TRBV6-2/TRBV6-3; D gene: NA; CDR3 protein: ASSYSIEGDTQY
V gene: TRBV4-1; D gene: NA; CDR3 protein: ASSQAVGRNYGYT
V gene: TRBV28; D gene: NA; CDR3 protein: ASSSGGDYGYT
V gene: TRBV5-1; D gene: TRBD1; CDR3 protein: ASSGPGTANYGYT
V gene: TRBV29-1; D gene: NA; CDR3 protein: SVAGAWDTEAF
V gene: TRBV7-2; D gene: TRBD1; CDR3 protein: ASSETGGEGDTQY
V gene: TRBV3-1; D gene: TRBD2; CDR3 protein: ASSHPREGREIGSYNEQF
V gene: TRBV28; D gene: NA; CDR3 protein: ASSLSGSGTEAF
V gene: TRBV6-2/TRBV6-3; D gene: NA; CDR3 protein: ASTSDETPVQVGYT
V gene: TRBV6-2/TRBV6-3; D gene: TRBD1; CDR3 protein: ASSYSSTGGQPQH
V gene: TRBV2; D gene: NA; CDR3 protein: ASMESTYEQY
V gene: TRBV25-1; D gene: NA; CDR3 protein: ASSLTMLADTQY
V gene: TRBV7-2; D gene: NA; CDR3 protein: ASSRQTLNTEAF
V gene: TRBV15; D gene: NA; CDR3 protein: ATSRDWETQY
V gene: TRBV11-2; D gene: NA; CDR3 protein: ASSLSSMSRQPQH
V gene: TRBV6-1; D gene: NA; CDR3 protein: ASSEGANRNTIY
V gene: TRBV3-1; D gene: TRBD1; CDR3 protein: ASSQEWTGGYGYT
V gene: TRBV20-1; D gene: TRBD1; CDR3 protein: SAPEDRANIQY
V gene: TRBV7-2; D gene: NA; CDR3 protein: ASSQHITGNTIY
V gene: TRBV7-3; D gene: TRBD1; CDR3 protein: ASSLTGTGAVETQY
V gene: TRBV10-3; D gene: NA; CDR3 protein: AISESTTLANYGYT
V gene: TRBV5-1; D gene: NA; CDR3 protein: ASTPDGDYGYT
V gene: TRBV12-3/TRBV12-4; D gene: NA; CDR3 protein: ASSLNVGNQPQH
V gene: TRBV6-5; D gene: NA; CDR3 protein: ASSYSSGETQY
V gene: TRBV6-1; D gene: TRBD2; CDR3 protein: ASTLAGVDQETQY
V gene: TRBV7-9; D gene: NA; CDR3 protein: ASSLARGSGTDTQY
V gene: TRBV2; D gene: NA; CDR3 protein: ASSESIPTDTQY
V gene: TRBV7-9; D gene: NA; CDR3 protein: ASSLVRGDTGELF
V gene: TRBV6-1; D gene: NA; CDR3 protein: ASSSLAAGAEETQY
V gene: TRBV2; D gene: NA; CDR3 protein: ASKRFGADSPLH
V gene: TRBV15; D gene: TRBD1; CDR3 protein: TTSRAGQYNSPLH